The 26 T cell receptor beta chains given below trace back to one sample, sequenced in a study of PD-1 blockade in classical Hodgkin lymphoma. Libraries were prepared by immunoSEQ multiplex PCR; TCRdb keeps only in-frame clonotypes and omits some of them. The sample holds tens of thousands of clones, roughly 84% seen once. Each patient's relapse followed autologous stem cell transplantation, and brentuximab vedotin exposure varied. Using magnetic negative selection, the CD4+ T cells were separated out of thawed PBMCs. Material: CD4+ T cells from blood, obtained at baseline. The source of these receptors is a human donor with classical Hodgkin lymphoma.

The chain couples TRBV7-2 to TRBJ2-3; 9 positions agree with TRBD1. Germline trimming cut 1 base from V and 3 bases from J; bases unmatched to any gene: 5. Germline CDR1 and CDR2: SGHTA and FQGNSA. The length of the CDR3 is 16 residues. The CDR3: CASSLGGQGLTDTQYF. The CDR3 coding sequence is TGTGCCAGCAGCTTAGGAGGACAGGGGTTAACAGATACGCAGTATTTT. Complete variable domain (other parts from reference TRBV7-2 and TRBJ2-3): GAGVSQSPSNKVTEKGKDVELRCDPISGHTALYWYRQSLGQGLEFLIYFQGNSAPDKSGLPSDRFSAERTGGSVSTLTIQRTQQEDSAVYLCASSLGGQGLTDTQYFGPGTRLTVL.

The chain combines TRBV4-3 with TRBJ1-2; 9 bases match TRBD1. The CDR3 covers 17 residues. Germline-derived CDR1 and CDR2 are LGHNA and YSLEER. J lost 6 bases, V lost 0 bases, and 11 bases had no gene match. CDR3 region: CASSQDARQGGWDGYTF. The DNA of the CDR3 is TGCGCCAGCAGCCAAGATGCCCGACAGGGGGGATGGGATGGCTACACCTTC.

This chain joins TRBV9 and TRBJ2-1; 14 positions agree with TRBD2. CDR1 is SGDLS and CDR2 is YYNGEE in the germline V gene. J lost 12 bases, V lost 0 bases, and 11 bases had no gene match. There are 17 residues in the CDR3. CDR3 bases: TGTGCCAGCAGCGTAGGACTAGCGGGGGGGCCCCTCCCGGTGCAGTTCTTC. This translates into CASSVGLAGGPLPVQFF.

The chain recombines TRBV7-8 with TRBJ1-5, with unresolved D. CDR3 length equals 15 residues. Trimming took off 0 bases at V and 4 bases at J, with 10 bases between the two ends. CDR1 is SGHVS, CDR2 FQNEAQ, per germline. The CDR3 DNA is TGTGCCAGCAGCTTAGCACCCGGGAGGAATCAGCCCCAGCATTTT. Encoded protein: CASSLAPGRNQPQHF.

This clone was seen only a few times. The chain links TRBV19 to TRBJ2-3; perhaps D is TRBD1 or TRBD2 (5 bases each). V shed 3 bases and J shed 8 bases, with 9 bases lying between them. CDR1 is LNHDA and CDR2 is SQIVND in the germline V gene (reference sequence). The length of the CDR3 is 12 residues. The DNA for the CDR3 is TGTGCCAGTAGTATCGAGGGGACTACGCAGTATTTT. Amino acid sequence: CASSIEGTTQYF.

V is TRBV11-2 and J is TRBJ2-1; D is ambiguous. This CDR3 region has 13 residues. Per the germline V gene, CDR1 is SGHAT and CDR2 is FQNNGV. Between the trimmed V and J ends, which lost 4 bases and 4 bases, there was a span of 8 bases. Written as DNA, the CDR3 is TGTGCCAGCAGCTCTGGGGATTACAATGAGCAGTTCTTC. This gives the protein CASSSGDYNEQFF.

About this clone: Germline and junction disagree at one end, which may indicate a read error. The chain is built from TRBV7-7 and TRBJ2-1; 7 nucleotides align to TRBD2. The CDR3 runs to 15 residues. The germline V gene has CDR1 SSHAT and CDR2 FNYEAQ (reference sequence). Written as DNA, the CDR3 is TGTGCTAGCAGCTTAGTTCTGGGAGGGGTCGATGAGCAGTTCTTC. It yields the protein CASSLVLGGVDEQFF.

This chain uses TRBV7-2 with TRBJ1-3, with D perhaps TRBD1 (6 bases). CDR1 is SGHTA, CDR2 FQGNSA, per germline. V was cut by 5 bases and J by 4 bases, with 15 bases left in between. The CDR3 spans 15 residues. The CDR3 protein is CASSPGGAAGNTIYF. Here the CDR3 DNA reads TGTGCCAGCAGCCCCGGGGGGGCTGCGGGAAACACCATATATTTT. The entire variable domain, with the rest obtained from reference TRBV7-2 and TRBJ1-3, is as follows: GAGVSQSPSNKVTEKGKDVELRCDPISGHTALYWYRQSLGQGLEFLIYFQGNSAPDKSGLPSDRFSAERTGGSVSTLTIQRTQQEDSAVYLCASSPGGAAGNTIYFGEGSWLTVV.

V is TRBV19 and J is TRBJ1-2, with 7 bases matching TRBD1. The CDR3 totals 14 residues. CDR1 LNHDA and CDR2 SQIVND come from the germline V gene (reference sequence). Trimming took 6 bases from V and 4 from J; bases not matched to a gene: 8. Written as DNA, the CDR3 is TGTGCCAGTAGAACCAATGACAGGGCCTATGGCTACACCTTC. It is translated as CASRTNDRAYGYTF.

The DNA for the CDR3 is TGCGCCAGCAGCTTGGCCGGGGAGGGAGTAGGCACCGGGGAGCTGTTTTTT. Translating gives CASSLAGEGVGTGELFF. V and J are TRBV5-1 and TRBJ2-2; 7 bases line up with TRBD2. CDR1 is SGHRS and CDR2 is YFSETQ in the germline V gene. J gave up 4 bases and V 0 bases, and 9 bases lay outside the gene matches. This CDR3 region has 17 residues.

The chain combines TRBV6-5 with TRBJ2-7, with D perhaps matching TRBD1 or TRBD2 (5 bases each). Trimming took 6 bases from V and 0 from J, leaving 15 bases between them. Germline V gene data show CDR1 as MNHEY and CDR2 as SVGAGI. The CDR3 spans 15 residues. The CDR3: CASRYRQRSSYEQYF. In DNA, the CDR3 is TGTGCCAGCAGGTACAGACAGCGGTCCTCCTACGAGCAGTACTTC.

The rearrangement joins TRBV5-1 to TRBJ1-4; TRBD1 matches at 7 bases. V lost 4 bases to trimming and J lost 8 bases; unmatched junction nucleotides: 14. Germline CDR1 SGHRS, CDR2 YFSETQ. The CDR3 contains 16 residues. The chain's CDR3 is CASSTRQGGTGEKLFF. The CDR3 DNA is TGCGCCAGCAGCACTAGACAGGGCGGGACCGGGGAAAAACTGTTTTTT.

The count of this clone is one. The rearrangement joins TRBV7-2 to TRBJ1-5; a possible D gene is TRBD1 (5 bases). V was clipped by 3 bases and J by 6 bases, with 9 bases between them. This CDR3 region has 13 residues. CDR1 and CDR2 from the germline V gene are SGHTA and FQGNSA. CDR3 protein: CASSFGQGQPQHF. In nucleotides, the CDR3 is TGTGCCAGCAGCTTCGGTCAGGGTCAGCCCCAGCATTTT.

This chain uses TRBV7-2 with TRBJ1-1, with 8 bases fitting TRBD1. Germline trimming cut 5 bases from V and 3 bases from J; bases unmatched to any gene: 5. The V gene's germline CDR1 is SGHTA and CDR2 FQGNSA. This CDR3 comprises 14 residues. DNA for the CDR3: TGTGCCAGCAGCCTCTTGACAGGGGACACTGAAGCTTTCTTT. Encoded protein: CASSLLTGDTEAFF.

This clone was picked up one time. V usage is TRBV18 and J usage is TRBJ1-1, with 7 bases that match TRBD1. The CDR3 totals 14 residues. After removal of 3 bases from V and 2 bases from J, the junction contained 3 bases not matched to a gene. Germline V gene sequence: CDR1 KGHSH, CDR2 LQKENI. The CDR3 bases are TGTGCCAGCTCACCGGGACAGTTAAACACTGAAGCTTTCTTT. Amino acid sequence: CASSPGQLNTEAFF.

The V gene is TRBV19, the J gene TRBJ2-2; D gene unclear. This CDR3 is built from 13 residues. Germline lookup yields CDR1 LNHDA and CDR2 SQIVND (reference sequence). The ends were cut back, 5 bases at V and 4 bases at J, with 8 bases in the middle. The CDR3 DNA follows: TGTGCCAGTAGTTCACGGGTCACCGGGGAGCTGTTTTTT. Protein product: CASSSRVTGELFF.

The chain employs TRBV6-5 and TRBJ2-3; D gene unclear. The CDR3 extends over 12 amino acids. CDR1 is MNHEY and CDR2 is SVGAGI in the germline V gene. V was clipped by 5 bases and J by 6 bases, with 9 bases between them. The CDR3 sequence: CASSRPPDTQYF. The DNA for the CDR3 is TGTGCCAGCAGTCGACCTCCGGATACGCAGTATTTT.

The chain employs TRBV18 and TRBJ1-4; D remains unclear. Germline-derived CDR1 and CDR2 are KGHSH and LQKENI. The V end lost 6 bases, the J end lost 10 bases, and 12 bases lay between the germline ends. CDR3 size: 12 residues. The CDR3 coding sequence is TGTGCCAGCTCGAGGGATCCGGGAAAACTGTTTTTT. Its translation is CASSRDPGKLFF. Full variable domain (outside the CDR3, taken from reference TRBV18 and TRBJ1-4): NAGVMQNPRHLVRRRGQEARLRCSPMKGHSHVYWYRQLPEEGLKFMVYLQKENIIDESGMPKERFSAEFPKEGPSILRIQQVVRGDSAAYFCASSRDPGKLFFGSGTQLSVL.

The chain has TRBV11-2 and TRBJ2-3; 12 positions match TRBD2. CDR3 length: 15 residues. The V gene's germline CDR1 is SGHAT and CDR2 FQNNGV. Trimming at V came to 6 bases and at J to 1 base, leaving 2 bases not matched to a gene. The CDR3 region is CASRASGGGTDTQYF. In DNA form, the CDR3 reads TGTGCCAGCAGGGCTAGCGGGGGGGGCACAGATACGCAGTATTTT. Full variable domain (rest looked up from reference TRBV11-2 and TRBJ2-3): EAGVAQSPRYKIIEKRQSVAFWCNPISGHATLYWYQQILGQGPKLLIQFQNNGVVDDSQLPKDRFSAERLKGVDSTLKIQPAKLEDSAVYLCASRASGGGTDTQYFGPGTRLTVL.

J is TRBJ2-5 and V is TRBV11-3; the D gene is possibly TRBD2 (6 bases). The CDR3 spans 14 residues. From germline, CDR1 is SGHNT and CDR2 YENEEA. V shed 0 bases and J shed 3 bases, with 8 bases lying between them. DNA of the CDR3: TGTGCCAGCAGCTTAGAAGGCGGGGAAGAGACCCAGTACTTC. Translated: CASSLEGGEETQYF.

This clone occurred a few times. The chain carries TRBV2 and TRBJ1-2; maybe TRBD1 (5 bases). The CDR3 consists of 13 residues. V was shortened by 6 bases and J by 7 bases, with 15 bases between the two germline ends. Germline V gene lookup returns CDR1 SNHLY and CDR2 FYNNEI. In DNA form, the CDR3 reads TGTGCCAGCAGGGTTAGGGACGACGGTGGCTACACCTTC. It yields the protein CASRVRDDGGYTF.

The rearrangement links TRBV6-5 to TRBJ1-5; 9 bases are shared with TRBD1. CDR1 and CDR2 (germline): MNHEY, SVGAGI. The CDR3 is made up of 15 amino acids. V lost 5 bases, J lost 5 bases, and 7 bases stayed unmatched. The CDR3, as DNA: TGTGCCAGCAGTCCTACTTGGACAGGGGATCAGCCCCAGCATTTT. It yields the protein CASSPTWTGDQPQHF.

The chain employs TRBV2 and TRBJ1-1; D remains unclear. Trimming stripped 6 bases from V and 8 bases from J, with 16 bases between. CDR3 length: 13 residues. Germline V CDR1 and CDR2: SNHLY, FYNNEI. The CDR3, as DNA: TGTGCCAGCAGGGGCATGGTGAACGGCGAAGCTTTCTTT. It translates to CASRGMVNGEAFF.

As for this clone: This sample also contains other DNA sequences that code for the same CDR3. The rearrangement links TRBV11-2 to TRBJ2-1; tentatively, D is TRBD2 (6 bases). Deletions cut 1 base from V and 2 bases from J, with 9 bases between. The CDR3 is made up of 15 amino acids. CDR1 is SGHAT and CDR2 is FQNNGV in the germline V gene. CDR3 DNA: TGTGCCAGCAGCTTAGCGCGGGGCACCTACAATGAGCAGTTCTTC. This translates into CASSLARGTYNEQFF. The complete variable domain, with remaining parts taken from reference TRBV11-2 and TRBJ2-1, reads EAGVAQSPRYKIIEKRQSVAFWCNPISGHATLYWYQQILGQGPKLLIQFQNNGVVDDSQLPKDRFSAERLKGVDSTLKIQPAKLEDSAVYLCASSLARGTYNEQFFGPGTRLTVL.

This chain connects TRBV4-3 to TRBJ2-3; 12 bases align to TRBD2. The germline V gene has CDR1 LGHNA and CDR2 YSLEER. Unmatched junction bases numbered 3, after V lost 3 bases and J lost 2 bases. The length of the CDR3 is 16 residues. CDR3 coding DNA: TGCGCCAGCAGCCAGACTAGCGGGGGACACACAGATACGCAGTATTTT. Encoded protein: CASSQTSGGHTDTQYF.

This clone has a single count. The chain recombines TRBV7-9 with TRBJ1-2, with D possibly matching TRBD1 (5 bases). V lost 5 bases and J 4 bases, leaving 17 bases between the germline ends. Germline lookup yields CDR1 SEHNR and CDR2 FQNEAQ (reference sequence). This CDR3 is built from 15 residues. The CDR3 sequence: CASSLTHRGSYGYTF. In DNA form, the CDR3 reads TGTGCCAGCAGCCTTACCCATCGGGGGAGCTATGGCTACACCTTC.